This paragraph reports one T cell receptor beta chain. This sample was taken from a study of Ad26.COV2.S vaccination and SARS-CoV-2 variants. As for treatment: about 20 received Ad26.COV2.S at low or high dose, single or two shots; about 5 received placebo; per-sample allocation not given. Collection of the samples took place on day 63 after the first injection of vaccine or placebo. Sequencing used immunoSEQ multiplex PCR; TCRdb keeps in-frame clones, though not all of them. The table shows 350,000 to 450,000 clones, with 87% occurring only once. Material: peripheral blood, obtained in a trial of Ad26.COV2.S vaccine versus placebo. This receptor was identified in a person between 18 and 60 years old who received the Ad26.COV2.S COVID-19 vaccine or a placebo.

The CDR3 region has the DNA TGTGCCAGCACCCGGACAGGGCCGAGTCCACCCCTCCACTTT. It codes for CASTRTGPSPPLHF. The rearrangement links TRBV13 to TRBJ1-6; TRBD1 agrees at 8 bases. J lost 11 bases, V lost 7 bases, and 10 bases had no gene match. The germline gives CDR1 PRHDT, CDR2 FYEKMQ (reference sequence). The length of the CDR3 is 14 residues.